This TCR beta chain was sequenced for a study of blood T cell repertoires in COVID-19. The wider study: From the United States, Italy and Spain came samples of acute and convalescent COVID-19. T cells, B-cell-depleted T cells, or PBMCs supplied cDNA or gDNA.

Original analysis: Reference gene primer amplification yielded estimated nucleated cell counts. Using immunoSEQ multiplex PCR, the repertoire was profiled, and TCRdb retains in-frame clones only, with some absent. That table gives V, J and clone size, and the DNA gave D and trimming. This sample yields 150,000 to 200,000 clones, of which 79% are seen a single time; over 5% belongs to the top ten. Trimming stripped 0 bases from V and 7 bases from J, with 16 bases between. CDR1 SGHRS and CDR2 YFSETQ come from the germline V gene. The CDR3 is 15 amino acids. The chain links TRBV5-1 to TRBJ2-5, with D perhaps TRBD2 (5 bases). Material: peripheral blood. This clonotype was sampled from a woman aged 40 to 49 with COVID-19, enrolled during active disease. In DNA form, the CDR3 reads TGCGCCAGCAGCTTGGAGCGGACCGCACCGAGGACCCAGTACTTC. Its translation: CASSLERTAPRTQYF.